The 2 T cell receptor beta chains below all came from one sample that was sequenced in a study of technical replicates of blood from a handful of donors. Generated by immunoSEQ multiplex PCR, the TCRdb table keeps only in-frame clones and is missing some. The sample has fewer than 85,000 clones, around 94% seen once; the top ten hold approximately 0.4%. Sequences were obtained from T cells isolated from PBMCs. These receptors were obtained from a human donor in good health.

The chain joins TRBV2 to TRBJ2-3; 11 bases map to TRBD2. CDR3 size: 15 residues. The V and J ends lost 8 bases and 3 bases, in that order; junction bases with no gene match: 7. The germline V gene encodes CDR1 SNHLY and CDR2 FYNNEI. CDR3 in amino acids: CASCLAGGWTDTQYF. The DNA for the CDR3 is TGTGCCAGCTGCCTAGCGGGAGGATGGACAGATACGCAGTATTTT. Full variable domain (remainder filled in from reference TRBV2 and TRBJ2-3): EPEVTQTPSHQVTQMGQEVILRCVPISNHLYFYWYRQILGQKVEFLVSFYNNEISEKSEIFDDQFSVERPDGSNFTLKIRSTKLEDSAMYFCASCLAGGWTDTQYFGPGTRLTVL.

The chain has TRBV28 and TRBJ2-3; perhaps TRBD2 as D (6 bases). V lost 3 bases and J lost 5, with 12 bases in between. Germline V gene data show CDR1 as MDHEN and CDR2 as SYDVKM. The CDR3 consists of 14 residues. The DNA for the CDR3 is TGTGCCAGCAGTTTGGCGGGATATGAAGATACGCAGTATTTT. Encoded protein: CASSLAGYEDTQYF. The variable domain in full, with the rest retrieved from reference TRBV28 and TRBJ2-3, is DVKVTQSSRYLVKRTGEKVFLECVQDMDHENMFWYRQDPGLGLRLIYFSYDVKMKEKGDIPEGYSVSREKKERFSLILESASTNQTSMYLCASSLAGYEDTQYFGPGTRLTVL.